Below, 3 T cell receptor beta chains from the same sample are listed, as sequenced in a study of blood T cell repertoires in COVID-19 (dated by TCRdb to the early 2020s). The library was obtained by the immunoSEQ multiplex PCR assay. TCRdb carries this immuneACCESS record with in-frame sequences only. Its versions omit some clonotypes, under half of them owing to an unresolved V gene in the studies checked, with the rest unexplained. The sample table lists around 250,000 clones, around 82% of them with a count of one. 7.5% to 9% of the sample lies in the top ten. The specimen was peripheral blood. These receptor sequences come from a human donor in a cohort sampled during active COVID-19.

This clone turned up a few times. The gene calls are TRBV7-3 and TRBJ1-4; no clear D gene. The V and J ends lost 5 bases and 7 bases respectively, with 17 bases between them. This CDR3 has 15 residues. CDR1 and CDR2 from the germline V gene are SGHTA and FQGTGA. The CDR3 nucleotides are TGTGCCAGCAGCCCCAGGTCGAGGACTGGTGAAAAACTGTTTTTT. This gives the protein CASSPRSRTGEKLFF.

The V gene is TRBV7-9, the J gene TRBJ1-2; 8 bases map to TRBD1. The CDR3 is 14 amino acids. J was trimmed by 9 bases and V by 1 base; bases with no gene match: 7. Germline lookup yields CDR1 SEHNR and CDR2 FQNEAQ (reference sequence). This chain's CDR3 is CASSLVETGESYTF. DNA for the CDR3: TGTGCCAGCAGCTTAGTGGAGACAGGGGAAAGCTACACCTTC.

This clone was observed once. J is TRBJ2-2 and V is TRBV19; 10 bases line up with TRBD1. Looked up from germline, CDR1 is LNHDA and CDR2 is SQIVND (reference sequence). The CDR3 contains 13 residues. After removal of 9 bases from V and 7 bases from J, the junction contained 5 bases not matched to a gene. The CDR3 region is CASWGQGIGELFF. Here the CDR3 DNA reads TGTGCCAGCTGGGGACAGGGGATCGGGGAGCTGTTTTTT.